The 4 T cell receptor beta chains reported below all come from one sample, sequenced in a study of blood T cells in healthy people across ages. It was with a sample-barcoded 5' primer and a J-beta primer mix that a second PCR of roughly 7 to 12 cycles was run. Using its own MiXCR run on the 5' RACE reads, TCRdb lists one record per CDR3 protein. The data contain around 1,100,000 distinct CDR3 sequences, less than 45% of them singletons. The specimen was blood. The receptors come from a man aged 18 to 29 in good health.

The genes are TRBV29-1 and TRBJ1-1; perhaps TRBD1 as D (5 bases). Trimming shortened V by 7 bases and J by 4 bases, and 16 bases separated the two germline ends. The germline CDR1 and CDR2 sequences are SQVTM and ANQGSEA. This CDR3 is 13 amino acids long. The CDR3 is CSASPGSGTEAFF. The CDR3 region has the DNA TGCAGCGCTAGCCCAGGGAGCGGCACTGAAGCTTTCTTT.

This clonotype appeared a few times. The chain uses TRBV24-1 and TRBJ2-1, with D uncertain. V was clipped by 2 bases and J by 7 bases, with 8 bases between them. There are 13 residues in the CDR3. Germline loops: CDR1 KGHDR, CDR2 SFDVKD. CDR3 amino acids: CATSDSDGNEQFF. The CDR3, as DNA: TGTGCCACCAGTGATTCCGACGGGAATGAGCAGTTCTTC.

The chain uses TRBV10-3 and TRBJ2-1; D uncertain. The CDR3 is 12 residues long. Germline CDR1 ENHRY, CDR2 SYGVKD. V lost 4 bases to trimming and J lost 6 bases, with 7 bases between them. CDR3 nucleotide sequence: TGTGCCATCAGTGGCTTGGGCAATGAGCAGTTCTTC. The encoded protein is CAISGLGNEQFF.

To note about this clonotype: Its ends do not fully match the called genes, so a read error is possible. The V and J genes are TRBV4-3 and TRBJ2-5, with D uncertain. Germline assignment: CDR1 LGHNA and CDR2 YSLEER. This CDR3 has 15 amino acids. The CDR3 region has the DNA TGCGCCAGCGGCCAAGAGATTGCAGGATCGGAGACCCAGTACTTC. Amino acid sequence: CASGQEIAGSETQYF.